This T cell receptor (beta chain) derives from a study of T cells after yellow fever vaccination. Study context: Any fraction with a low cell number was prepared using SMART-Seq v4 Ultra Low Input. Findings and caveats of the study: At under 98% for CD4 and 70% to 90% for CD8, most primary-vaccination clones showed up again after the booster.

V dropped 4 bases and J dropped 5 bases, with 17 bases sitting between them. The CDR3 contains 15 residues. Germline CDR1 reads MNHEY; CDR2 reads SMNVEV (reference sequence). In this sample, this clonotype turned up many times. The antigen is undetermined. The study made its TCR cDNA through 5'RACE template switching. That step introduced a universal primer site along with UMIs. One entry per CDR3 protein, called by TCRdb with MiXCR from the 5' RACE reads. The top ten clones hold roughly a fifth of a sample with around 320,000 distinct CDR3 sequences, around 4.5% of them seen once. This receptor was taken from a man aged 18 to 35 who received the YFV17D yellow fever vaccine. Specimen: PBMCs, collected 15 days after the yellow fever booster vaccination. The V and J genes are TRBV27 and TRBJ1-2; no clear D. The CDR3 nucleotides are TGTGCCAGCAGTTCAAGGCTCCGGGTCCCATATGGCTACACCTTC. It translates to CASSSRLRVPYGYTF.